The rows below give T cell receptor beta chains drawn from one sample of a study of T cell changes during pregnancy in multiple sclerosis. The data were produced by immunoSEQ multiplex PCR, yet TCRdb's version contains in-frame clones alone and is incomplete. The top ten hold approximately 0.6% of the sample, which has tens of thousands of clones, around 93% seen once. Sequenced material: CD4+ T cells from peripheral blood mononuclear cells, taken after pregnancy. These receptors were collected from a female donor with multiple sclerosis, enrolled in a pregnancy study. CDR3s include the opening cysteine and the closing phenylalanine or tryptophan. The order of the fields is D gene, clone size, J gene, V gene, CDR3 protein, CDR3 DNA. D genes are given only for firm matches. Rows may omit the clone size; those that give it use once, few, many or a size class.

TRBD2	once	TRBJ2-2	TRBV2	CASKTGLAETGELFF	TGTGCCAGCAAAACGGGACTAGCTGAGACCGGGGAGCTGTTTTTT
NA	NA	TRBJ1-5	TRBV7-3	CASSPTGGSQPQHF	TGTGCCAGCAGCCCCACGGGGGGCAGTCAGCCCCAGCATTTT
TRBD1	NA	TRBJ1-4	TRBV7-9	CASSLVGRTGDEKLFF	TGTGCCAGCAGCTTAGTCGGGAGGACAGGGGATGAAAAACTGTTTTTT
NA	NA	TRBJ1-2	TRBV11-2	CASSLGTRVPNYGYTF	TGTGCCAGCAGCTTAGGGACCAGGGTCCCTAACTATGGCTACACCTTC
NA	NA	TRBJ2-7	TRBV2	CASSESGYEQYF	TGTGCCAGCAGTGAGTCCGGCTACGAGCAGTACTTC
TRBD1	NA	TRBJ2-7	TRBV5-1	CASSPDRGGSYEQYF	TGCGCCAGCAGCCCGGACAGGGGAGGCTCCTACGAGCAGTACTTC
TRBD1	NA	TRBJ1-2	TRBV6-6	CASSYSGGNYGYTF	TGTGCCAGCAGTTATTCAGGGGGAAACTATGGCTACACCTTC
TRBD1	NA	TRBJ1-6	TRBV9	CASSVEGQVYSPLHF	TGTGCCAGCAGCGTAGAAGGACAGGTTTACTCACCCCTCCACTTT
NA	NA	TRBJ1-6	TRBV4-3	CASSQVETGTSSYNSPLHF	TGCGCCAGCAGCCAAGTCGAGACGGGGACAAGCTCCTATAATTCACCCCTCCACTTT
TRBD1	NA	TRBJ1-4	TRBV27	CASSQDRGEGKLFF	TGTGCCAGCAGTCAAGACAGGGGGGAGGGAAAACTGTTTTTT
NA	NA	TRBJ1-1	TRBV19	CASSIDGASPSPEAFF	TGTGCCAGTAGTATAGATGGGGCAAGTCCCAGCCCTGAAGCTTTCTTT
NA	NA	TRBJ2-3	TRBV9	CASSPGVYTDTQYF	TGTGCCAGCAGCCCAGGGGTCTACACAGATACGCAGTATTTT
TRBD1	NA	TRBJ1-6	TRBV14	CASSQWTGYNSPLHF	TGTGCCAGCAGCCAATGGACAGGGTATAATTCACCCCTCCACTTT
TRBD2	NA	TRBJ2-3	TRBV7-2	CASSLEGRGGTDTQYF	TGTGCCAGCAGCTTAGAAGGGCGGGGGGGCACAGATACGCAGTATTTT
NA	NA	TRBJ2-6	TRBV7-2	CASSLAGISGANVLTF	TGTGCCAGCAGCTTAGCCGGGATCTCTGGGGCCAACGTCCTGACTTTC
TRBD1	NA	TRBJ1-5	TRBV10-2	CASAGQGLIGLENQPQHF	TGCGCCAGCGCCGGACAGGGTTTGATAGGCCTAGAAAATCAGCCCCAGCATTTT
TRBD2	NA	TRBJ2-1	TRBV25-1	CASSEWDGSGGKFF	TGTGCCAGCAGTGAATGGGACGGCTCGGGGGGAAAGTTCTTC
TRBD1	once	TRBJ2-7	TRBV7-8	CASSLGDRVYEQYF	TGCGCCAGCAGCTTGGGGGACAGGGTCTACGAGCAGTACTTC
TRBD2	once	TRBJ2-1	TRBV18	CASSPPQGGGDSYNEQFF	TGTGCCAGCTCACCTCCCCAGGGCGGGGGGGACTCCTACAATGAGCAGTTCTTC
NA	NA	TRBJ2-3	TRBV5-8	CASSLDSSTDTQYF	TGTGCCAGCAGCTTGGACAGTAGCACAGATACGCAGTATTTT
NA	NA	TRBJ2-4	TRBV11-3	CASSLVAQDIQYF	TGTGCCAGCAGCTTAGTGGCTCAGGACATTCAGTACTTC
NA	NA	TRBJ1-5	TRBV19	CASRPRGGNQPQHF	TGTGCCAGTAGACCAAGGGGTGGCAATCAGCCCCAGCATTTT
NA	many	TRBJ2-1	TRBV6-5	CASSYRQTYNEQFF	TGTGCCAGCAGTTACCGACAGACATACAATGAGCAGTTCTTC
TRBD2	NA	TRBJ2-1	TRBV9	CASSVGERGSQYNEQFF	TGTGCCAGCAGCGTAGGGGAGCGGGGTTCCCAATACAATGAGCAGTTCTTC
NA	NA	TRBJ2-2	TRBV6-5	CASSYSSGFNTGELFF	TGTGCCAGCAGTTACTCCTCAGGGTTTAACACCGGGGAGCTGTTTTTT
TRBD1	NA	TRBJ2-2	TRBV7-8	CASSSPTGQNTGELFF	TGTGCCAGCAGCTCCCCGACAGGGCAGAACACCGGGGAGCTGTTTTTT
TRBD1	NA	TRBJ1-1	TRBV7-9	CASSFAGQLNTEAFF	TGTGCCAGCAGCTTCGCGGGACAGTTGAACACTGAAGCTTTCTTT
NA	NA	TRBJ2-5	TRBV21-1	CASSKKQFQETQYF	TGTGCCAGCAGCAAAAAACAGTTCCAAGAGACCCAGTACTTC
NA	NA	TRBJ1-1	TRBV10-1	CATPRSAFF	TGCGCCACTCCCCGGTCTGCTTTCTTT